Shown below are 29 T cell receptor beta chains from a single sample sequenced in a study of blood T cells in healthy people across ages. A second roughly 6 to 12 cycle PCR used barcoded and J-beta primers. TCRdb analysed the 5' RACE reads with MiXCR anew, one entry per CDR3 protein. The sample consists of about 670,000 distinct CDR3 sequences, approximately 52% of them appearing once. Sequencing was done on a sample of blood. These TCRs come from an elderly woman in good health.

In this sample, this clonotype turned up once. Possible read error: a much larger clone is one base away. The chain couples TRBV25-1 to TRBJ1-2, with a weak D call TRBD1 (6 bases). Germline V CDR1 and CDR2: MGHDK, SYGVNS. The V gene lost 8 bases and the J gene lost 0 bases, with 10 bases spanning the gap. This CDR3 is 13 amino acids long. The CDR3 reads CASLRGPNYGYTF. Here the CDR3 DNA reads TGTGCCAGCCTCCGGGGGCCTAACTATGGCTACACCTTC.

This chain joins TRBV6-5 and TRBJ2-7, with D hard to call. The CDR3 runs to 13 residues. Between the trimmed V and J ends, which lost 10 bases and 0 bases, there was a span of 13 bases. Germline loops: CDR1 MNHEY, CDR2 SVGAGI. The CDR3 region is CATQKESSYEQYF. The DNA of the CDR3 is TGTGCCACACAAAAGGAGAGCTCCTACGAGCAGTACTTC.

Of note for this clonotype: A much bigger clone sits one base away, suggesting this may be a read error. The J gene is TRBJ2-7, the V gene TRBV5-1; D is uncertain. Trimming removed 0 bases from V and 5 bases from J, with 24 bases in between. The CDR3 covers 18 residues. The V gene's germline CDR1 is SGHRS and CDR2 YFSETQ. DNA for the CDR3: TGCGCCAGCAGCTTGGAGGTCACTTTGGGGTTCGCTTCCGACGAGCAGTACTTC. Amino acids: CASSLEVTLGFASDEQYF.

To note about this clonotype: A read error may explain this, as a much larger clone is one base away. V and J are TRBV29-1 and TRBJ2-3; D is uncertain. Per germline, CDR1 SQVTM and CDR2 ANQGSEA. This CDR3 comprises 13 residues. The V end lost 6 bases, the J end lost 4 bases, and 14 bases lay between the germline ends. The CDR3 here is CSVQSDGADTQYF. As DNA, the CDR3 is TGCAGCGTGCAATCCGACGGAGCAGATACGCAGTATTTT.

The chain employs TRBV6-2 or TRBV6-3 and TRBJ2-7; 7 bases line up with TRBD1. The DNA end favors TRBJ2-5, so the J call may be wrong. From germline, CDR1 is MNHEY and CDR2 SVGEGT. The CDR3 has 13 residues. The CDR3 reads CASSGGQFGTQYF. The CDR3 DNA reads TGTGCCAGCAGTGGGGGACAGTTCGGGACCCAGTACTTC.

This clonotype was recorded at least ten times. V is TRBV4-2 and J is TRBJ2-1; 8 bases fit TRBD2. CDR1 and CDR2 from the germline V gene are LGHNA and YNFKEQ. The CDR3 has 16 residues. V dropped 0 bases and J dropped 5; count of bases not matched to a gene: 6. CDR3 in DNA: TGTGCCAGCAGCCAAGATAGACGGGGGGGCGACAATGAGCAGTTCTTC. Protein product: CASSQDRRGGDNEQFF.

The sample holds many counts of this clonotype. The chain combines TRBV29-1 with TRBJ2-5, with D possibly TRBD2 on 5 matching bases. CDR1 and CDR2 from the germline V gene are SQVTM and ANQGSEA. The CDR3 has 12 amino acids. Trimming left V 3 bases short and J 5 bases short, with 10 bases between. CDR3 sequence reads: CSVESSAETQYF. CDR3 nucleotide sequence: TGCAGCGTTGAGAGTAGCGCGGAGACCCAGTACTTC.

This sequence joins TRBV20-1 and TRBJ2-4; 7 bases are a match to TRBD2. The CDR3 contains 15 residues. CDR1 DFQATT and CDR2 SNEGSKA come from the germline V gene (reference sequence). V lost 3 bases, J lost 3 bases, and 8 bases stayed unmatched. This chain's CDR3 is CSASGMGTNKNIQYF. The CDR3, as DNA: TGCAGTGCTAGCGGTATGGGGACTAACAAAAACATTCAGTACTTC.

V gene TRBV20-1 combines with J gene TRBJ1-4, with unresolved D. There are 13 residues in the CDR3. The V and J ends lost 3 bases and 4 bases respectively, with 9 bases between them. CDR1 DFQATT and CDR2 SNEGSKA come from the germline V gene (reference sequence). The CDR3 is CSASERYNEKLFF. CDR3 DNA: TGCAGTGCTAGCGAACGTTATAATGAAAAACTGTTTTTT.

The chain is built from TRBV4-3 and TRBJ2-3; D gene uncertain. The germline V gene has CDR1 LGHNA and CDR2 YSLEER. The CDR3 runs to 14 residues. V gave up 1 base and J gave up 1 base, with 6 bases separating them. CDR3 coding DNA: TGCGCCAGCAGCCAAGGTTCCCGCACAGATACGCAGTATTTT. Translated, it gives CASSQGSRTDTQYF.

Note on this clonotype: One end of the junction does not line up with germline, which may come from a read error. The J gene is TRBJ2-2, the V gene TRBV7-3, with 9 bases lining up with TRBD1. The CDR3 length is 16 residues. Per the germline V gene, CDR1 is SGHTA and CDR2 is FQGTGA. CDR3 amino acids: CASSQQGAQNAGELFF. For the CDR3, the DNA is TGTGCCAGCAGCCAACAGGGGGCTCAGAACGCCGGGGAGCTGTTTTTT.

J is TRBJ2-2 and V is TRBV15; 8 positions match TRBD2. J was trimmed by 7 bases and V by 8 bases; bases with no gene match: 6. CDR1 and CDR2 (germline): LNHNV, YYDKDF (reference sequence). The CDR3 is made up of 13 amino acids. CDR3 sequence (DNA): TGTGCCACCCGGCGAACTAGCGGCGGGGAGCTGTTTTTT. Translated: CATRRTSGGELFF.

This clonotype has only a few counts. V is TRBV3-1 and J is TRBJ1-5, with 10 bases aligning to TRBD1. Germline V lookup: CDR1 LGHDT, CDR2 YNNKEL (reference sequence). The V and J ends lost 3 bases and 6 bases, in that order; junction bases with no gene match: 5. This CDR3 has 15 amino acids. The CDR3 DNA reads as TGTGCCAGCAGCCATGGGACAGGGGAAAGTCAGCCCCAGCATTTT. Its translation: CASSHGTGESQPQHF. Looking up the rest from reference TRBV3-1 and TRBJ1-5 gives the full variable domain: DTAVSQTPKYLVTQMGNDKSIKCEQNLGHDTMYWYKQDSKKFLKIMFSYNNKELIINETVPNRFSPKSPDKAHLNLHINSLELGDSAVYFCASSHGTGESQPQHFGDGTRLSIL.

This chain links TRBV6-5 with TRBJ2-7; D ambiguous. Germline assignment: CDR1 MNHEY and CDR2 SVGAGI. CDR3 length equals 14 residues. V dropped 5 bases and J dropped 3 bases, with 14 bases sitting between them. CDR3 DNA: TGTGCCAGCAGTGCTCCTAGGTTGGGCTACGAGCAGTACTTC. Residues: CASSAPRLGYEQYF.

This clonotype was picked up many times. CDR3 sequence reads: CASSYSRSSNQPQHF. Here the CDR3 DNA reads TGTGCCAGCAGTTACTCGAGGAGTAGCAATCAGCCCCAGCATTTT. The genes are TRBV6-5 and TRBJ1-5; D not resolved. Trimming took 0 bases from V and 0 from J, leaving 6 bases between them. This CDR3 comprises 15 residues. Germline lookup yields CDR1 MNHEY and CDR2 SVGAGI.

This clonotype has ten or more counts. The chain recombines TRBV6-1 with TRBJ1-1; a possible D gene is TRBD1 (6 bases). The CDR3 is 15 amino acids. Germline values: CDR1 MNHNS, CDR2 SASEGT. The V end lost 6 bases, the J end lost 3 bases, and 17 bases lay between the germline ends. In DNA form, the CDR3 reads TGTGCCAGCAGAAGGGAGGGGGGCAAGTACACTGAAGCTTTCTTT. It yields the protein CASRREGGKYTEAFF.

The rearrangement links TRBV11-3 to TRBJ2-3, with no clear D. The CDR3 loop spans 13 amino acids. Germline V lookup: CDR1 SGHNT, CDR2 YENEEA. V lost 5 bases to trimming and J lost 4 bases, with 10 bases between them. The CDR3 here is CASSPAWADTQYF. The CDR3 bases are TGTGCCAGCAGCCCGGCGTGGGCAGATACGCAGTATTTT.

This clonotype occurred many times. The chain employs TRBV11-2 and TRBJ1-1; D gene uncertain. CDR1 is SGHAT, CDR2 FQNNGV, per germline. The V gene lost 4 bases and the J gene lost 5 bases, with 11 bases spanning the gap. The CDR3 runs 13 residues. CDR3 sequence reads: CASSSSGGTEAFF. CDR3 DNA: TGTGCCAGCAGCTCCTCGGGCGGAACTGAAGCTTTCTTT.

This chain links TRBV27 with TRBJ2-1; 14 bases align to TRBD2. With V trimmed by 2 bases and J by 1 base, 4 bases remained unmatched. The germline V gene has CDR1 MNHEY and CDR2 SMNVEV (reference sequence). There are 18 residues in the CDR3. DNA for the CDR3: TGTGCCAGCAGTTTAGTAGGACTAGCGGGAGGATCCTACAATGAGCAGTTCTTC. Its translation is CASSLVGLAGGSYNEQFF.

The CDR3 loop reads CASSSLNGEQYF. The CDR3 region has the DNA TGTGCCAGCAGCTCCCTTAACGGAGAGCAGTACTTC. V and J are TRBV7-6 and TRBJ2-7; D ambiguous. The germline V and J ends were trimmed by 4 bases and 7 bases, with 11 bases remaining between them. CDR1 is SGHVS, CDR2 FNYEAQ, per germline. The CDR3 is 12 amino acids.

The sample holds one count of this clonotype. The chain links TRBV3-1 to TRBJ2-4, with 15 nucleotides matching TRBD2. The DNA matches TRBJ2-7 better at its end, which makes the J call doubtful. CDR1 and CDR2 (germline): LGHDT, YNNKEL (reference sequence). This CDR3 has 20 residues. CDR3 nucleotide sequence: TGTGCCAGCAGCCAACGAATCCGGACTAGCGGGAGGGACAAACACTACGAGCAGTACTTC. As protein: CASSQRIRTSGRDKHYEQYF.

V and J are TRBV5-1 and TRBJ2-5, with TRBD1 as a possible D gene (6 bases). Germline V gives CDR1 SGHRS, CDR2 YFSETQ. CDR3 length: 14 residues. V shed 6 bases and J shed 2 bases, with 14 bases lying between them. As DNA, the CDR3 is TGCGCCAGCAATGCCCACGGACAGCAAGAGACCCAGTACTTC. Its protein product is CASNAHGQQETQYF. Full variable domain (outside the CDR3, taken from reference TRBV5-1 and TRBJ2-5): KAGVTQTPRYLIKTRGQQVTLSCSPISGHRSVSWYQQTPGQGLQFLFEYFSETQRNKGNFPGRFSGRQFSNSRSEMNVSTLELGDSALYLCASNAHGQQETQYFGPGTRLLVL.

The gene calls are TRBV5-1 and TRBJ1-2; TRBD1 aligns across 9 bases. The CDR3 consists of 14 residues. CDR1 SGHRS and CDR2 YFSETQ come from the germline V gene. J was trimmed by 5 bases and V by 3 bases; bases with no gene match: 5. CDR3 protein: CASSYGTGNYGYTF. In nucleotides, the CDR3 is TGCGCCAGCAGCTACGGGACAGGGAATTATGGCTACACCTTC.

This sequence joins TRBV5-1 and TRBJ2-1, with 13 bases fitting TRBD2. Trimming removed 0 bases from V and 4 bases from J; junction bases left unmatched: 4. This CDR3 comprises 17 residues. Germline CDR1 SGHRS, CDR2 YFSETQ. CDR3 bases: TGCGCCAGCAGCTTGGGGGGACTAGCGGGAATTTACAATGAGCAGTTCTTC. Its translation is CASSLGGLAGIYNEQFF.

The chain employs TRBV6-6 and TRBJ2-1; tentatively, D is TRBD2 (5 bases). Trimming pared 6 bases from V and 7 bases from J, leaving 10 bases between. The CDR3 has 12 amino acids. Germline V CDR1 and CDR2: MNHNY, SVGAGI (reference sequence). The CDR3 nucleotides read TGTGCCAGCAGCGAGGGTAGGAATGAGCAGTTCTTC. Translated: CASSEGRNEQFF.

With regard to this clonotype: A much larger clone differs from this one at a single base, so this may be a read error. The chain joins TRBV27 to TRBJ2-7; 7 bases align to TRBD1. Trimming at V came to 5 bases and at J to 8 bases, leaving 6 bases not matched to a gene. The CDR3 sequence is 12 residues long. CDR1 and CDR2 from the germline V gene are MNHEY and SMNVEV (reference sequence). Here the CDR3 DNA reads TGTGCCAGCAGTGCACGACAGGGAAAGCAGTACTTC. Amino acids: CASSARQGKQYF.

Ten or more counts support this clonotype. The chain couples TRBV6-5 to TRBJ2-3, with D uncertain. CDR1 and CDR2 (germline): MNHEY, SVGAGI. The CDR3 loop spans 16 amino acids. V dropped 6 bases and J dropped 4 bases, with 20 bases sitting between them. The CDR3 is CASSVHGPGVPDTQYF. CDR3 nucleotide sequence: TGTGCCAGCAGCGTACACGGCCCCGGAGTGCCAGATACGCAGTATTTT.

The chain joins TRBV3-1 to TRBJ2-7; the D gene is possibly TRBD2 (7 bases). Germline assignment: CDR1 LGHDT and CDR2 YNNKEL (reference sequence). Trimming cost V 1 base and J 2 bases, with 12 bases left between them. CDR3 length: 15 amino acids. The CDR3 is CASSQGGGGAYEQYF. CDR3 bases: TGTGCCAGCAGCCAAGGTGGCGGGGGCGCCTACGAGCAGTACTTC.

Ten or more counts support this clonotype. DNA of the CDR3: TGTGCCAGCAGTGAAAGTCGAGCTCCTCCGGATACGCAGTATTTT. It specifies CASSESRAPPDTQYF. The chain couples TRBV2 to TRBJ2-3; D not resolved. Germline CDR1 SNHLY, CDR2 FYNNEI. V was shortened by 2 bases and J by 6 bases, with 15 bases between the two germline ends. This CDR3 is 15 amino acids long.